A selection of T cell receptor beta chains follows, all from one sample in a study of T cells in Graves' hyperthyroidism and ophthalmopathy. TCRdb passed the multiplex PCR reads through MiXCR, listing each CDR3 protein once. The sample lists 300,000 to 400,000 distinct CDR3 sequences, roughly 14% occurring once. The sample consisted of blood. The receptors come from a woman aged 30 to 39 with Graves' hyperthyroidism. Each CDR3 is given with its conserved first and last residue. A D gene is named only where the DNA matches it firmly. Clone sizes are given selectively: once, few, many, or a class where the clone is expanded.

DNA,CDR3,J,size,D,V
TGCAGCGTTGAAGATCCAGCCCGCTCGTACAGCAATGAGCAGTTCTTC,CSVEDPARSYSNEQFF,TRBJ2-1,few,NA,TRBV29-1
TGTGCCAGCAGCTTAGGGACAGGGGACCTTAATGAGCAGTTCTTC,CASSLGTGDLNEQFF,TRBJ2-1,many,TRBD1,TRBV11-3
TGTGCCAGCAGTTTATTTGAGGGATGGAACTATGGCTACACCTTC,CASSLFEGWNYGYTF,TRBJ1-2,many,NA,TRBV28
TGTGCCAGCAGCTTAGGAGGACTAGCGGGTCCCGGGGAGCTGTTTTTT,CASSLGGLAGPGELFF,TRBJ2-2,few,TRBD2,TRBV7-9
TGCAGTGCTAGTAGCGGGAGGGCCCGGGAGCAGTTCTTC,CSASSGRAREQFF,TRBJ2-1,few,TRBD2,TRBV20-1
TGTGCCAGCAGTGTAATGGTCGGGGTCAATGAGCAGTTCTTC,CASSVMVGVNEQFF,TRBJ2-1,many,NA,TRBV28
TGTGCCAGCAGTTGGAGGGGGGACGAGCAGTACTTC,CASSWRGDEQYF,TRBJ2-7,many,NA,TRBV28
TGTGCCAGCAGTGGAAGGACTAGCGGGGTCGGGGGCACAGATACGCAGTATTTT,CASSGRTSGVGGTDTQYF,TRBJ2-3,many,TRBD2,TRBV2
TGTGCCAGTAGTATCATTCTCCAGGACAATGAGCAGTTCTTC,CASSIILQDNEQFF,TRBJ2-1,NA,NA,TRBV19
TGTGCCAGCAGTCTCGCCGGGACAGGGGAATACTTC,CASSLAGTGEYF,TRBJ2-5,NA,TRBD1,TRBV6-1
TGTGCCAGCAGTTATAAGTACGAGCAGTACTTC,CASSYKYEQYF,TRBJ2-7,many,NA,TRBV6-1
TGCGCCAGCAGCCGACTAGGGACGAACACTGAAGCTTTCTTT,CASSRLGTNTEAFF,TRBJ1-1,few,NA,TRBV4-3
TGTGCCAGCAGTTCAGGGATTTACGAGCAGTACTTC,CASSSGIYEQYF,TRBJ2-7,many,NA,TRBV7-9
TGTGCCAGCAGCTTGTCTCGCGGGAGAGGCAATGAGCAGTTCTTC,CASSLSRGRGNEQFF,TRBJ2-1,few,TRBD2,TRBV7-9
TGTGCCAGCAGCTTAGTACCAGTCTCTGGGGCCAACGTCCTGACTTTC,CASSLVPVSGANVLTF,TRBJ2-6,few,NA,TRBV7-8
TGTGCCAGCAGTGAAAGACAGACGAACACTGAAGCTTTCTTT,CASSERQTNTEAFF,TRBJ1-1,many,NA,TRBV2
TGTGCCTTAATACTCCGGGACGGACAAGAGACCCAGTACTTC,CALILRDGQETQYF,TRBJ2-5,NA,NA,TRBV10-3
TGCAGTGCTAGAGATGGGGGAGTCAGGGAGACCCAGTACTTC,CSARDGGVRETQYF,TRBJ2-5,NA,NA,TRBV20-1
TGTGCCAGCAGTGACGTACAGGGCGGTGAGCAGTACTTC,CASSDVQGGEQYF,TRBJ2-7,NA,NA,TRBV2
TGTGCCAGCGTCCGGCAGGCAACCTACAATGAGCAGTTCTTC,CASVRQATYNEQFF,TRBJ2-1,NA,NA,TRBV6-1
TGTGCCAGCAGCTCTCGGGTTGGAGGTCGTCTGGCTTCCTACGAGCAGTACTTC,CASSSRVGGRLASYEQYF,TRBJ2-7,many,NA,TRBV11-2
TGTGCCTGGAGTGTACGGCAGGGCGGGAGCCTCTCCAATACGCAGTATTTT,CAWSVRQGGSLSNTQYF,TRBJ2-3,many,TRBD2,TRBV30
TGTGCCAGCAGCTTAGTGGCGGGCGGAGGGAACACTGAAGCTTTCTTT,CASSLVAGGGNTEAFF,TRBJ1-1,many,NA,TRBV7-9
TGTGCCAGCTCACCAACGACAGAGTGGTTGAACACTGAAGCTTTCTTT,CASSPTTEWLNTEAFF,TRBJ1-1,NA,NA,TRBV18
TGCGCCAGCAGCTTGCATACGGACTATGGCTACACCTTC,CASSLHTDYGYTF,TRBJ1-2,few,NA,TRBV5-1